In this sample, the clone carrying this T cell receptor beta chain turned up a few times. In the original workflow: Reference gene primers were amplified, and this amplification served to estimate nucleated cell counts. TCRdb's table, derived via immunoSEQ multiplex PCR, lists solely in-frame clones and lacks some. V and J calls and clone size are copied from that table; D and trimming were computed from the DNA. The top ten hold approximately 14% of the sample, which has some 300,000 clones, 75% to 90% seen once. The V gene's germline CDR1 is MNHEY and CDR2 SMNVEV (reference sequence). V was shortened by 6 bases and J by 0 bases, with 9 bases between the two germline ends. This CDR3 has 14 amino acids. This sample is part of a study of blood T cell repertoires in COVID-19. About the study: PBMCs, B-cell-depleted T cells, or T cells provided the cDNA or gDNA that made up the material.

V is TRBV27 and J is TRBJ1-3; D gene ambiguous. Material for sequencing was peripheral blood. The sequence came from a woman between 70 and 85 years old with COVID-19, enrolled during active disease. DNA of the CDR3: TGTGCCAGCAGCCTGGGCGCCTCTGGAAACACCATATATTTT. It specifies CASSLGASGNTIYF.